The 28 T cell receptor beta chains presented below share a single source sample, sequenced in a study of blood T cell repertoires in COVID-19. Sequencing was performed with immunoSEQ multiplex PCR; in TCRdb, only in-frame clones are kept and a portion is missing. Among 30,000 to 35,000 clones listed, approximately 77% were seen once. The sample comprised peripheral blood. Every receptor here comes from a human donor in a cohort sampled during active COVID-19.

The gene calls are TRBV3-1 (or the pseudogene TRBV3-2) and TRBJ1-1; D gene ambiguous. The CDR3 totals 15 residues. The germline V gene has CDR1 LGHDT and CDR2 YNNKEL (reference sequence). V was shortened by 4 bases and J by 5 bases, with 17 bases between the two germline ends. The CDR3 DNA follows: TGTGCCAGCAGCCCGGGCTGGGGAGGGTATACTGAAGCTTTCTTT. The encoded protein is CASSPGWGGYTEAFF.

The chain carries TRBV19 and TRBJ1-6; TRBD1 matches 8 bases. This CDR3 is built from 16 residues. Germline V CDR1 and CDR2: LNHDA, SQIVND (reference sequence). The V segment lost 4 bases and the J segment 4 bases; nucleotides outside the gene matches: 6. This chain's CDR3 is CASSTGDRRYNSPLHF. The CDR3 DNA sequence: TGTGCCAGTAGTACCGGGGACAGGAGATATAATTCACCCCTCCACTTT.

The CDR3 region is CASSVGGGRALNEQFF. The CDR3 DNA sequence: TGTGCCAGCAGCGTAGGAGGTGGGAGGGCCCTCAATGAGCAGTTCTTC. The chain is built from TRBV9 and TRBJ2-1, with 7 positions matching TRBD2. The CDR3 length is 16 residues. Germline assignment: CDR1 SGDLS and CDR2 YYNGEE. V trimming: 0 bases; J trimming: 6 bases; junction bases outside the gene matches: 9.

This clone was seen more than once but under ten times. The rearrangement uses TRBV7-2 and TRBJ1-5, with 7 bases lining up with TRBD1. After removal of 5 bases from V and 2 bases from J, the junction contained 6 bases not matched to a gene. The CDR3 runs to 15 residues. Germline lookup yields CDR1 SGHTA and CDR2 FQGNSA. CDR3 protein: CASSLDREGNQPQHF. CDR3 coding DNA: TGTGCCAGCAGCCTCGACAGGGAGGGCAATCAGCCCCAGCATTTT.

The CDR3 region has the DNA TGCGCCAGCAGCTTGTTACCTACAGGGTCAGCTGGAAACACCATATATTTT. Its translation is CASSLLPTGSAGNTIYF. The J gene is TRBJ1-3, the V gene TRBV5-1; D perhaps matches TRBD1 (6 bases). There are 17 residues in the CDR3. Germline-derived CDR1 and CDR2 are SGHRS and YFSETQ. The ends were cut back, 1 base at V and 2 bases at J, with 16 bases in the middle. The variable domain in full, completed from reference TRBV5-1 and TRBJ1-3, reads KAGVTQTPRYLIKTRGQQVTLSCSPISGHRSVSWYQQTPGQGLQFLFEYFSETQRNKGNFPGRFSGRQFSNSRSEMNVSTLELGDSALYLCASSLLPTGSAGNTIYFGEGSWLTVV.

V usage is TRBV7-8 and J usage is TRBJ2-1; 9 positions agree with TRBD2. The CDR3 length is 17 residues. Germline lookup yields CDR1 SGHVS and CDR2 FQNEAQ. Trimming took 3 bases from V and 4 from J; bases not matched to a gene: 10. In DNA form, the CDR3 reads TGTGCCAGCAGCTTTACCGGGGGTCTAGCGGGATACAATGAGCAGTTCTTC. This translates into CASSFTGGLAGYNEQFF.

The chain combines TRBV5-1 with TRBJ2-3; TRBD1 might be the D (6 bases). Deletions cut 0 bases from V and 3 bases from J, with 14 bases between. The CDR3 is 16 residues long. Germline CDR1 and CDR2: SGHRS and YFSETQ. The CDR3 coding sequence is TGCGCCAGCAGCTTGGGGGACGTGGGGGCTACAGATACGCAGTATTTT. Protein sequence: CASSLGDVGATDTQYF.

The chain recombines TRBV15 with TRBJ1-2; unclear D gene. Germline V gene lookup returns CDR1 LNHNV and CDR2 YYDKDF (reference sequence). The CDR3 runs to 14 residues. The V gene lost 6 bases and the J gene lost 4 bases, with 15 bases spanning the gap. The CDR3 spells CATRPSNNAYGYTF. As DNA, the CDR3 is TGTGCCACCAGGCCCTCGAACAACGCCTATGGCTACACCTTC.

The CDR3 protein is CSVGGSHNTEAFF. The CDR3 coding sequence is TGCAGCGTGGGGGGTTCCCATAACACTGAAGCTTTCTTT. This sequence joins TRBV29-1 and TRBJ1-1; tentative D call: TRBD1 (5 bases). V lost 6 bases to trimming and J lost 2 bases, with 13 bases between them. Germline values: CDR1 SQVTM, CDR2 ANQGSEA. The CDR3 has 13 amino acids.

V gene TRBV19 combines with J gene TRBJ1-2; 7 positions agree with TRBD1. J gave up 4 bases and V 4 bases, and 12 bases lay outside the gene matches. The germline V gene encodes CDR1 LNHDA and CDR2 SQIVND (reference sequence). This CDR3 comprises 16 residues. In DNA, the CDR3 is TGTGCCAGTAGTAGCATATCCCGGGACAGAGTCTATGGCTACACCTTC. As protein: CASSSISRDRVYGYTF.

The chain links TRBV3-1 (or the pseudogene TRBV3-2) to TRBJ1-1, with TRBD1 identical over 8 bases. Trimming removed 5 bases from V and 7 bases from J; junction bases left unmatched: 12. The CDR3 runs 15 residues. Germline-derived CDR1 and CDR2 are LGHDT and YNNKEL (reference sequence). The CDR3 loop reads CASSTRTGIAVEAFF. CDR3 sequence (DNA): TGTGCCAGCAGCACCCGGACAGGGATTGCGGTTGAAGCTTTCTTT.

V is TRBV7-2 and J is TRBJ1-4; no reliable D call. This CDR3 contains 14 residues. V was clipped by 4 bases and J by 8 bases, with 14 bases between them. CDR1 and CDR2 (germline): SGHTA, FQGNSA. DNA for the CDR3: TGTGCCAGCAGCTCCTCAGAGGGCGGAGAAAAACTGTTTTTT. It specifies CASSSSEGGEKLFF.

This clone was seen only a few times. The CDR3 DNA follows: TGCGCCAGCAGCCGGGGGGGAGGCACAGATACGCAGTATTTT. Protein sequence: CASSRGGGTDTQYF. The chain carries TRBV4-1 and TRBJ2-3; 7 positions agree with TRBD2. V trimming: 4 bases; J trimming: 1 base; junction bases outside the gene matches: 2. The germline V gene has CDR1 MGHRA and CDR2 YSYEKL. This CDR3 region has 14 residues.

This chain uses TRBV13 with TRBJ2-1; 8 positions agree with TRBD2. Germline trimming cut 2 bases from V and 2 bases from J; bases unmatched to any gene: 5. Germline values: CDR1 PRHDT, CDR2 FYEKMQ (reference sequence). The CDR3 is 16 amino acids. The CDR3 reads CASSLKRERTYNEQFF. The DNA of the CDR3 is TGTGCCAGCAGCTTAAAGCGGGAGAGGACCTACAATGAGCAGTTCTTC.

The rearrangement joins TRBV5-1 to TRBJ2-3, with TRBD1 as a possible D gene (5 bases). The V end was cut by 4 bases, the J end by 4 bases, with 13 bases between. This CDR3 spans 14 amino acids. CDR1 and CDR2 (germline): SGHRS, YFSETQ. CDR3 sequence (DNA): TGCGCCAGCAGCGTGAATTGGGGCCCAGATACGCAGTATTTT. Residues: CASSVNWGPDTQYF.

V and J are TRBV5-1 and TRBJ1-1; D is unresolved. Trimming left V 6 bases short and J 0 bases short, with 15 bases between. Per the germline V gene, CDR1 is SGHRS and CDR2 is YFSETQ. CDR3 size: 15 residues. CDR3 sequence reads: CASNEGRIMNTEAFF. As DNA, the CDR3 is TGCGCCAGCAACGAGGGCCGGATCATGAACACTGAAGCTTTCTTT.

V is TRBV14 and J is TRBJ2-7; 8 bases are shared with TRBD2. Germline assignment: CDR1 SGHDN and CDR2 FVKESK. The CDR3 has 17 residues. Trimming cost V 0 bases and J 2 bases; bases outside gene matches: 9. CDR3: CASSQDMAAGVAYEQYF. The DNA for the CDR3 is TGTGCCAGCAGCCAAGATATGGCAGCGGGAGTCGCCTACGAGCAGTACTTC.

The chain joins TRBV28 to TRBJ2-4; TRBD1 is a possible D gene (6 bases). Germline CDR1 MDHEN, CDR2 SYDVKM. Trimming removed 9 bases from V and 7 bases from J, with 13 bases in between. The CDR3 has 12 amino acids. The chain's CDR3 is CASGLRGNIQYF. The CDR3 nucleotides read TGTGCCAGTGGGCTGAGGGGGAACATTCAGTACTTC. Filled out from reference TRBV28 and TRBJ2-4, the complete variable domain reads DVKVTQSSRYLVKRTGEKVFLECVQDMDHENMFWYRQDPGLGLRLIYFSYDVKMKEKGDIPEGYSVSREKKERFSLILESASTNQTSMYLCASGLRGNIQYFGAGTRLSVL.

The CDR3 sequence: CASSDTSGNNEQFF. In DNA form, the CDR3 reads TGCGCCAGCAGCGACACTAGCGGGAACAATGAGCAGTTCTTC. The V and J genes are TRBV5-1 and TRBJ2-1; TRBD2 matches 10 bases. Germline V gives CDR1 SGHRS, CDR2 YFSETQ. The ends lost 4 bases at V and 5 bases at J; junction bases unmatched: 3. The CDR3 is made up of 14 amino acids.

V and J are TRBV29-1 and TRBJ1-4; D is perhaps TRBD1 (5 bases). The CDR3 is made up of 15 amino acids. In germline, CDR1 is SQVTM, CDR2 ANQGSEA. V was trimmed by 5 bases and J by 6 bases, leaving 19 bases between them. Here the CDR3 reads CSVLVGGGGDEKLFF. In DNA form, the CDR3 reads TGCAGCGTTTTGGTGGGCGGGGGAGGGGATGAAAAACTGTTTTTT.

This chain uses TRBV19 with TRBJ2-5; weak D call: TRBD2 (5 bases). Looked up from germline, CDR1 is LNHDA and CDR2 is SQIVND (reference sequence). The CDR3 is 16 amino acids. V lost 6 bases to trimming and J lost 1 base, with 18 bases between them. The CDR3 sequence: CASSPGDTGIQETQYF. The CDR3 DNA is TGTGCCAGTAGCCCCGGGGATACTGGAATCCAAGAGACCCAGTACTTC.

The chain couples TRBV5-1 to TRBJ1-6; D gene uncertain. Germline CDR1 SGHRS, CDR2 YFSETQ. The CDR3 consists of 15 residues. Trimming stripped 4 bases from V and 8 bases from J, with 16 bases between. As DNA, the CDR3 is TGCGCCAGCAGCCCCGGCTCGGGTCTTGATTCACCCCTCCACTTT. Amino acid sequence: CASSPGSGLDSPLHF.

The chain carries TRBV5-4 and TRBJ2-1; D gene uncertain. Germline CDR1 reads SGHNT; CDR2 reads YYREEE (reference sequence). V gave up 4 bases and J gave up 3 bases, with 8 bases separating them. The CDR3 contains 13 residues. The CDR3 protein is CASSAVLYNEQFF. The CDR3 DNA is TGTGCCAGCAGCGCAGTCCTCTACAATGAGCAGTTCTTC.

CDR3 amino acids: CASSFRRVDYEQYF. The CDR3 region has the DNA TGTGCCAGCAGTTTCCGGCGGGTGGACTACGAGCAGTACTTC. The V and J genes are TRBV27 and TRBJ2-7; a weak D match, TRBD2 (5 bases). Germline assignment: CDR1 MNHEY and CDR2 SMNVEV (reference sequence). Trimming took off 3 bases at V and 3 bases at J, with 12 bases between the two ends. The CDR3 extends over 14 amino acids.

This chain connects TRBV6-5 to TRBJ1-6, with D perhaps matching TRBD1 (6 bases). V was pared by 10 bases and J by 9 bases, with 10 bases between. The CDR3 length is 11 residues. Germline V gene sequence: CDR1 MNHEY, CDR2 SVGAGI. The CDR3 DNA sequence: TGTGCCACCACAGGGATTTCACCCCTCCACTTT. It encodes CATTGISPLHF.

The chain is built from TRBV5-1 and TRBJ1-4; D is undetermined. Deletions cut 2 bases from V and 5 bases from J, with 10 bases between. There are 14 residues in the CDR3. The V gene's germline CDR1 is SGHRS and CDR2 YFSETQ. DNA of the CDR3: TGCGCCAGCAGCTTATCGGGGAACAATGAAAAACTGTTTTTT. Amino acid sequence: CASSLSGNNEKLFF.

V gene TRBV9 combines with J gene TRBJ1-2; D call uncertain. Trimming stripped 2 bases from V and 1 base from J, with 12 bases between. Germline-derived CDR1 and CDR2 are SGDLS and YYNGEE. This CDR3 spans 15 amino acids. DNA for the CDR3: TGTGCCAGCAGCGTGCGGCAGAAAGATAACTATGGCTACACCTTC. Its protein is CASSVRQKDNYGYTF.

This clone was detected ten times or more. The chain is built from TRBV27 and TRBJ2-1; tentatively, D is TRBD1 (6 bases). The V and J ends lost 6 bases and 7 bases respectively, with 7 bases between them. Germline-derived CDR1 and CDR2 are MNHEY and SMNVEV (reference sequence). The CDR3 length is 11 residues. For the CDR3, the DNA is TGTGCCAGCAGCAGGGGTAATGAGCAGTTCTTC. As protein: CASSRGNEQFF.